This T cell receptor (beta chain) was captured in a study of OX40 agonist ivuxolimab in advanced cancers. Study-level background: Patient treatment consisted of intravenous ivuxolimab administration every 2 weeks at 0.01 to 10 mg/kg. People in dose escalation had one of these cancers: hepatocellular carcinoma, melanoma, renal cell or head and neck cancer.

The cohort excluded patients with autoimmune disease history or systemic immunosuppression. This table comes from immunoSEQ multiplex PCR, and its TCRdb copy is limited to in-frame clones, with some not included. The sample shows tens of thousands of clones, 85% of them seen only once. CDR3 length: 14 residues. From germline, CDR1 is SGHAT and CDR2 FQNNGV. Unmatched junction bases numbered 3, after V lost 4 bases and J lost 4 bases. The sample here was CD4+ or CD8+ T cells sorted from blood, taken in a trial of the OX40 agonist ivuxolimab. The sequence was obtained from an adult with an advanced solid tumor such as melanoma, head and neck, liver or kidney cancer. The V call is TRBV11-2, the J call TRBJ2-1; 8 bases match TRBD2. The CDR3 spells CASSSLAGYNEQFF. As DNA, the CDR3 is TGTGCCAGCAGCTCGCTAGCGGGTTACAATGAGCAGTTCTTC.